The 5 T cell receptor beta chains given below trace back to one sample, sequenced in a study of blood T cell repertoires in COVID-19. The table came from immunoSEQ multiplex PCR; TCRdb's copy has only in-frame clones and leaves some out. Found here are over 85,000 clones, nearly 90% of them singletons; the top ten hold 3.5% to 5.5%. What was sequenced was peripheral blood. Source of these receptors: a man between 65 and 85 years old with acute or convalescent COVID-19.

The V and J genes are TRBV5-1 and TRBJ2-5; 7 nucleotides agree with TRBD1. V was clipped by 2 bases and J by 1 base; unmatched bases: 2. The CDR3 is made up of 14 amino acids. Germline lookup yields CDR1 SGHRS and CDR2 YFSETQ. The CDR3 DNA follows: TGCGCCAGCAGCTTTGGGACAGTCCAAGAGACCCAGTACTTC. It yields the protein CASSFGTVQETQYF.

A few counts support this clone. This rearrangement joins TRBV27 to TRBJ1-1; D possibly corresponds to TRBD1 (6 bases). The germline CDR1 and CDR2 sequences are MNHEY and SMNVEV (reference sequence). Trimming removed 6 bases at V and 1 base at J, with 12 bases between. The CDR3 length is 14 residues. CDR3 loop: CASRQGLRNTEAFF. The CDR3 bases are TGTGCCAGCAGGCAGGGGCTCCGGAACACTGAAGCTTTCTTT.

The chain has TRBV6-5 and TRBJ1-2; a weak D match, TRBD1 (6 bases). The ends were cut back, 7 bases at V and 8 bases at J, with 14 bases in the middle. This CDR3 spans 12 amino acids. The germline CDR1 and CDR2 sequences are MNHEY and SVGAGI. The CDR3 nucleotides are TGTGCCAGCACGTCAGGGGAAAGGGGCTACACCTTC. This translates into CASTSGERGYTF.

In this sample, this clone turned up a few times. This chain joins TRBV11-2 and TRBJ1-1; maybe TRBD1 (6 bases). The CDR3 length is 14 residues. Germline V gene sequence: CDR1 SGHAT, CDR2 FQNNGV. The V end lost 2 bases, the J end lost 4 bases, and 11 bases lay between the germline ends. In nucleotides, the CDR3 is TGTGCCAGCAGCTTATCCAGGGGTTCCACTGAAGCTTTCTTT. Its protein is CASSLSRGSTEAFF.

Written as DNA, the CDR3 is TGTGCCAGCAGCGCTCAGGGGCAGAGCTATAATTCACCCCTCCACTTT. It translates to CASSAQGQSYNSPLHF. The gene calls are TRBV7-6 and TRBJ1-6; D is perhaps TRBD1 (6 bases). The CDR3 runs to 16 residues. Trimming pared 5 bases from V and 3 bases from J, leaving 14 bases between. From germline, CDR1 is SGHVS and CDR2 FNYEAQ.